Following are 21 T cell receptor beta chains from one sample sequenced in a study of response to subunit inactivated influenza vaccine. One entry per CDR3 protein, called by TCRdb with MiXCR from the RT-PCR reads. This sample carries about 780,000 distinct CDR3 sequences, about a fifth of them seen once, and the ten largest clones take approximately 10%. The sample consisted of PBMCs from blood, taken about 5 days after vaccination. All receptors come from a man aged 45-60 years who received an inactivated influenza vaccine.

This clonotype was counted ten times or more. This chain links TRBV20-1 with TRBJ2-5, with unresolved D. From germline, CDR1 is DFQATT and CDR2 SNEGSKA (reference sequence). The CDR3 extends over 11 amino acids. Trimming left V 5 bases short and J 5 bases short, with 9 bases between. The CDR3 region has the DNA TGCAGTGCTCGCTTAGGGGAGACCCAGTACTTC. Protein: CSARLGETQYF.

V usage is TRBV28 and J usage is TRBJ2-3; D not certain. This CDR3 has 15 residues. The V end was cut by 0 bases, the J end by 1 base, with 8 bases between. Germline lookup yields CDR1 MDHEN and CDR2 SYDVKM. The CDR3 loop reads CASSLWAAGTDTQYF. The DNA for the CDR3 is TGTGCCAGCAGTTTATGGGCAGCCGGCACAGATACGCAGTATTTT. Complete variable domain (other parts from reference TRBV28 and TRBJ2-3): DVKVTQSSRYLVKRTGEKVFLECVQDMDHENMFWYRQDPGLGLRLIYFSYDVKMKEKGDIPEGYSVSREKKERFSLILESASTNQTSMYLCASSLWAAGTDTQYFGPGTRLTVL.

V usage is TRBV7-2 and J usage is TRBJ2-2; 7 bases map to TRBD2. Germline CDR1 is SGHTA and CDR2 is FQGNSA. Losses at the gene ends were 5 bases for V and 3 bases for J; bases not matched to a gene: 12. CDR3 size: 17 residues. The DNA of the CDR3 is TGTGCCAGCAGCGAGAGATCGGGGAGGGGATACACCGGGGAGCTGTTTTTT. This translates into CASSERSGRGYTGELFF.

CDR3 nucleotides: TGTGCCACCAGTGATGCAAGAGGTAGCAATCAGCCCCAGCATTTT. Amino acids: CATSDARGSNQPQHF. The V and J genes are TRBV24-1 and TRBJ1-5; D not certain. The CDR3 is 15 amino acids. V shed 3 bases and J shed 0 bases, with 8 bases lying between them. Germline V gene data show CDR1 as KGHDR and CDR2 as SFDVKD.

This clonotype appeared many times. This rearrangement joins TRBV20-1 to TRBJ2-3, with 11 nucleotides matching TRBD2. This CDR3 spans 15 amino acids. Germline CDR1 DFQATT, CDR2 SNEGSKA (reference sequence). J gave up 7 bases and V 1 base, and 7 bases lay outside the gene matches. CDR3 protein: CSARAFSGRGNTQYF. CDR3 DNA sequence: TGCAGTGCTAGAGCATTTAGCGGGAGGGGAAATACGCAGTATTTT.

This chain joins TRBV20-1 and TRBJ2-3, with D possibly matching TRBD2 (6 bases). Trimming cost V 5 bases and J 12 bases, with 15 bases left between them. Looked up from germline, CDR1 is DFQATT and CDR2 is SNEGSKA (reference sequence). The CDR3 totals 11 residues. CDR3 in amino acids: CSAWPGEIQYF. The CDR3, as DNA: TGCAGTGCTTGGCCGGGGGAAATACAGTATTTT.

The chain is built from TRBV10-3 and TRBJ2-1; 7 nucleotides agree with TRBD1. The CDR3 spans 15 residues. V lost 3 bases, J lost 6 bases, and 8 bases stayed unmatched. CDR1 ENHRY and CDR2 SYGVKD come from the germline V gene. CDR3 nucleotides: TGTGCCATCAGTGAAAAGACAGGGCCCCTCAATGAGCAGTTCTTC. This codes for CAISEKTGPLNEQFF.

This clonotype has a handful of counts. This chain connects TRBV11-2 to TRBJ2-2; D perhaps matches TRBD2 (6 bases). The V end lost 4 bases, the J end lost 5 bases, and 17 bases lay between the germline ends. The germline V gene encodes CDR1 SGHAT and CDR2 FQNNGV. This CDR3 is built from 16 residues. In DNA form, the CDR3 reads TGTGCCAGCAGCTCACCGGGACTCTGGACGACCGGGGAGCTGTTTTTT. Amino acids: CASSSPGLWTTGELFF.

The chain's CDR3 is CATSSPWDSYEQYF. The CDR3 DNA reads as TGTGCCACCAGCAGCCCCTGGGACTCCTACGAGCAGTACTTC. This chain uses TRBV15 with TRBJ2-7; D gene ambiguous. Trimming cost V 3 bases and J 0 bases, with 9 bases left between them. This CDR3 contains 14 residues. Germline V gives CDR1 LNHNV, CDR2 YYDKDF (reference sequence).

This clonotype has a handful of counts. The chain uses TRBV6-2 or TRBV6-3 and TRBJ2-7, with 7 positions matching TRBD1. Losses at the gene ends were 2 bases for V and 2 bases for J; bases not matched to a gene: 3. CDR1 and CDR2 (germline): MNHEY, SVGEGT. The CDR3 runs 14 residues. CDR3 nucleotides: TGTGCCAGCAGTTACGAGACAGGGCCCTACGAGCAGTACTTC. This encodes CASSYETGPYEQYF.

The chain recombines TRBV2 with TRBJ2-3; 9 bases are shared with TRBD2. Trimming took 6 bases from V and 7 from J; bases not matched to a gene: 5. This CDR3 spans 13 amino acids. The V gene's germline CDR1 is SNHLY and CDR2 FYNNEI. The CDR3: CASRTSGPNTQYF. CDR3 coding DNA: TGTGCCAGCAGGACTAGCGGCCCGAATACGCAGTATTTT.

The J gene is TRBJ2-7, the V gene TRBV12-3 or TRBV12-4; 7 positions agree with TRBD1. The CDR3 contains 17 residues. The V and J ends lost 3 bases and 2 bases, in that order; junction bases with no gene match: 13. For the CDR3, the DNA is TGTGCCAGCAGTTTTGGGCCCGTTGGGACAGAGACCTACGAGCAGTACTTC. This codes for CASSFGPVGTETYEQYF.

This clonotype was seen more than once but under ten times. The CDR3 protein is CASSYPSAGIAIPRGYTF. The CDR3, as DNA: TGTGCCAGCAGTTACCCATCGGCAGGGATTGCCATTCCCCGTGGCTACACCTTC. This chain joins TRBV6-2 or TRBV6-3 and TRBJ1-2; possibly TRBD1 for D (5 bases). With 2 bases removed from V and 7 bases from J, the gap between germline ends came to 26 bases. Germline V gene data show CDR1 as MNHEY and CDR2 as SVGEGT. CDR3 length: 18 amino acids.

This chain connects TRBV6-5 to TRBJ2-2; D perhaps matches TRBD2 (5 bases). The CDR3 spans 14 residues. Germline CDR1 reads MNHEY; CDR2 reads SVGAGI. Trimming took 0 bases from V and 4 from J, leaving 6 bases between them. CDR3 residues: CASSYSSATGELFF. CDR3 sequence (DNA): TGTGCCAGCAGTTACTCTAGCGCCACCGGGGAGCTGTTTTTT.

This clonotype was counted only a few times. The V gene is TRBV28, the J gene TRBJ1-2; D is unresolved. Trimming stripped 4 bases from V and 8 bases from J, with 14 bases between. The CDR3 is made up of 13 amino acids. Germline CDR1 is MDHEN and CDR2 is SYDVKM. The CDR3 region is CASSWAPRSGYTF. The CDR3 DNA follows: TGTGCCAGCAGTTGGGCCCCAAGGAGCGGCTACACCTTC.

The gene calls are TRBV20-1 and TRBJ2-1; D is uncertain. Trimming left V 3 bases short and J 0 bases short, with 15 bases between. CDR1 DFQATT and CDR2 SNEGSKA come from the germline V gene (reference sequence). The CDR3 runs to 16 residues. DNA of the CDR3: TGCAGTGCTAGGTCCCTTGGGTTGGGCTCCTACAATGAGCAGTTCTTC. Its translation is CSARSLGLGSYNEQFF.

The table lists this clonotype with a few counts. The rearrangement links TRBV29-1 to TRBJ2-1; tentatively, D is TRBD2 (6 bases). Deletions cut 7 bases from V and 2 bases from J, with 18 bases between. CDR1 and CDR2 from the germline V gene are SQVTM and ANQGSEA. The CDR3 has 15 residues. This CDR3 reads CSASLTGTPYNEQFF. CDR3 bases: TGCAGCGCATCGCTAACCGGGACTCCCTACAATGAGCAGTTCTTC.

This clonotype was observed a few times. This chain connects TRBV6-5 to TRBJ2-7, with 7 bases fitting TRBD2. Germline V gene data show CDR1 as MNHEY and CDR2 as SVGAGI. This CDR3 comprises 16 residues. V lost 4 bases and J lost 0; bases outside the gene matches: 9. CDR3 DNA sequence: TGTGCCAGCAGTTGGGGGGGGAGGACTAGCTCCTACGAGCAGTACTTC. Translated, it gives CASSWGGRTSSYEQYF.

CDR3 bases: TGTGCCAGCAGCCAAGACAGGTTTGACTATGGCTACACCTTC. It is translated as CASSQDRFDYGYTF. The rearrangement uses TRBV3-1 and TRBJ1-2; D remains unclear. Looked up from germline, CDR1 is LGHDT and CDR2 is YNNKEL (reference sequence). CDR3 length: 14 amino acids. V was trimmed by 0 bases and J by 3 bases, leaving 8 bases between them.

Many counts were recorded for this clonotype. The V and J genes are TRBV6-5 and TRBJ2-5; the D is unclear. CDR3 length: 13 residues. Germline CDR1 MNHEY, CDR2 SVGAGI. V lost 0 bases, J lost 4 bases, and 6 bases lay in between. Here the CDR3 reads CASSYSKGETQYF. The CDR3 nucleotides are TGTGCCAGCAGTTACTCGAAGGGAGAGACCCAGTACTTC.

This clonotype has only a few counts. V and J are TRBV15 and TRBJ2-4; TRBD2 agrees at 7 bases. In germline, CDR1 is LNHNV, CDR2 YYDKDF (reference sequence). There are 12 residues in the CDR3. V lost 4 bases to trimming and J lost 8 bases; unmatched junction nucleotides: 2. The CDR3 here is CATSTGRDIQYF. The CDR3 nucleotides are TGTGCCACCAGCACAGGGAGGGACATTCAGTACTTC.